The entry below describes one T cell receptor beta chain. The data are from a study of control samples from healthy donors and cancer patients. The CDR3 sequence is 15 residues long. V shed 5 bases and J shed 8 bases, with 19 bases lying between them. Germline lookup yields CDR1 SGHTA and CDR2 FQGNSA. Sequenced by immunoSEQ multiplex PCR; TCRdb stores in-frame clones only, minus some. The sample yields some 130,000 clones, 80% to 95% seen once. This TCR was recovered from a man between 18 and 35 years old in good health. Sequences were obtained from blood. The genes are TRBV7-2 and TRBJ2-1; perhaps TRBD1 as D (6 bases). CDR3 sequence: CASSPSFWGRDEQFF. The CDR3 bases are TGTGCCAGCAGCCCCTCCTTTTGGGGGCGGGATGAGCAGTTCTTC.